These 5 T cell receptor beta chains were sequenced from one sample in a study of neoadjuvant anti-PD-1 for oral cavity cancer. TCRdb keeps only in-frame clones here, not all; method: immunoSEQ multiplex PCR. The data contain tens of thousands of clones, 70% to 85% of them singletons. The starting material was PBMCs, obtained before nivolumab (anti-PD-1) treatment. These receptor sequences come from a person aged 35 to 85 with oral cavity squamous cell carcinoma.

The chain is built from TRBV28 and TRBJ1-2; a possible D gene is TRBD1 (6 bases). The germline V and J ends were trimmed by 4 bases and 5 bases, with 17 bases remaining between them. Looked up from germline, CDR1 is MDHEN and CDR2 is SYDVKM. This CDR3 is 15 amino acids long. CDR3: CASSSPNRVLYGYTF. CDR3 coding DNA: TGTGCCAGCAGTTCCCCTAACAGGGTATTGTATGGCTACACCTTC.

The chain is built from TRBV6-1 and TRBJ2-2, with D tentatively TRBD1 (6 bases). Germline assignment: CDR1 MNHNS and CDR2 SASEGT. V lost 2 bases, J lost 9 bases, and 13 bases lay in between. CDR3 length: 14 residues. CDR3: CASSETGLARELFF. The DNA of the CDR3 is TGTGCCAGCAGTGAAACAGGGCTAGCTCGGGAGCTGTTTTTT.

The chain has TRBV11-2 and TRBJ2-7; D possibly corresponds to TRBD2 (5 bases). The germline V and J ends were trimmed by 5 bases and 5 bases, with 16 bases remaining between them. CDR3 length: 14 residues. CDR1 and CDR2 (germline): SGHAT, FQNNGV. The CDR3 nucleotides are TGTGCCAGCAGCCCTGGGAGTAGCAAAGACGAGCAGTACTTC. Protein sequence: CASSPGSSKDEQYF. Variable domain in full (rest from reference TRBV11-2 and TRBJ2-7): EAGVAQSPRYKIIEKRQSVAFWCNPISGHATLYWYQQILGQGPKLLIQFQNNGVVDDSQLPKDRFSAERLKGVDSTLKIQPAKLEDSAVYLCASSPGSSKDEQYFGPGTRLTVT.

CDR3 in amino acids: CASSEGSHTGELFF. The CDR3 DNA follows: TGTGCCAGCAGTGAGGGTAGCCACACCGGGGAGCTGTTTTTT. The chain combines TRBV6-4 with TRBJ2-2, with unresolved D. Germline CDR1 is MRHNA and CDR2 is SNTAGT. The V end was cut by 3 bases, the J end by 3 bases, with 8 bases between. CDR3 length: 14 residues.

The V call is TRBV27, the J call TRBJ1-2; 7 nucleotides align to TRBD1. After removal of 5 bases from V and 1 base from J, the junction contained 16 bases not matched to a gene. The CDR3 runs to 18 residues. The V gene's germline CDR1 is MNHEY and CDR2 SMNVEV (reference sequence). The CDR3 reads CASSTTRDSATLNYGYTF. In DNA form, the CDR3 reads TGTGCCAGCAGTACGACCCGGGACAGCGCAACACTTAACTATGGCTACACCTTC.